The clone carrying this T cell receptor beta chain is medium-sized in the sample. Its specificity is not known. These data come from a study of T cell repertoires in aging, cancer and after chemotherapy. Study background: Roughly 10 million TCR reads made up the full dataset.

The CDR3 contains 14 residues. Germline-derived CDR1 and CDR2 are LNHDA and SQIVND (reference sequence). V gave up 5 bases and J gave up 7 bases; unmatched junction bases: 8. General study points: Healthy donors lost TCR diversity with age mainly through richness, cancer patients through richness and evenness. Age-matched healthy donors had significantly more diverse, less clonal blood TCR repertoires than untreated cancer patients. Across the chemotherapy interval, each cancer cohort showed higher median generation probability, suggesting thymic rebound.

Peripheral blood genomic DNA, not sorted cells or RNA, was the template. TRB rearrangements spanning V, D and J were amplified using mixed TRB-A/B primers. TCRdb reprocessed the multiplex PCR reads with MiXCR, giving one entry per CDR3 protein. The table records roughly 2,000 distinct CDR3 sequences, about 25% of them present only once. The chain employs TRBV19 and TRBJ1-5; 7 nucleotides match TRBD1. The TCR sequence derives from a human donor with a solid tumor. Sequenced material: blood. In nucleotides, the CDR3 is TGTGCCAGTAGTGTGACAGGGAGCGGGCAGCCCCAGCATTTT. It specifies CASSVTGSGQPQHF.